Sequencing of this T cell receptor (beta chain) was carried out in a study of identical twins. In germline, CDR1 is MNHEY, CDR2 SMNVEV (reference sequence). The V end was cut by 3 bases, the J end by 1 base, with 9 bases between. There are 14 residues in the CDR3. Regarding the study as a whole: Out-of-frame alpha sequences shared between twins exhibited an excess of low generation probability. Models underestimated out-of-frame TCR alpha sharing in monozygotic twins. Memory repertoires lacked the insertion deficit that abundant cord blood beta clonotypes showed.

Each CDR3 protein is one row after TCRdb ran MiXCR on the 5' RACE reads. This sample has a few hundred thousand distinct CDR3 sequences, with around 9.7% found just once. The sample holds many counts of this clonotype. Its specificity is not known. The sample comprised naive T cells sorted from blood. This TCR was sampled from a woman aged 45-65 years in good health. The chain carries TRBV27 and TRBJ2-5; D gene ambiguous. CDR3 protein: CASSFTRLQETQYF. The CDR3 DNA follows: TGTGCCAGCAGTTTTACACGACTCCAAGAGACCCAGTACTTC.